This T cell receptor beta chain appears in the sequencing data of a study of blood T cell repertoires in COVID-19. In the source study's methods: The authors estimated nucleated cell counts from reference gene primer amplification. Profiling relied on immunoSEQ multiplex PCR, and the TCRdb table lists in-frame clones only, not all of them. V and J calls and clone size are copied from that table; D and trimming were computed from the DNA. Of roughly 55,000 clones detected, around 83% appear once; the ten largest clones hold around 11%. CDR1 is LNHDA, CDR2 SQIVND, per germline (reference sequence). Unmatched junction bases numbered 4, after V lost 6 bases and J lost 1 base. The CDR3 covers 14 residues.

The V gene is TRBV19, the J gene TRBJ1-1; 8 positions agree with TRBD1. This TCR was recovered from a man aged 65 to 85 with active COVID-19. Sequencing was done on a sample of peripheral blood. For the CDR3, the DNA is TGTGCCAGTAGGCTGGGACAGGCGAACACTGAAGCTTTCTTT. This codes for CASRLGQANTEAFF.